One sample yielded the 31 T cell receptor beta chains listed below, sequenced in a study of shared clonotypes between healthy human individuals. Profiled with immunoSEQ multiplex PCR; TCRdb holds only in-frame clones, not every one. This sample has about 2.4 million clones, with 93% found just once. Material: naive CD4+ T cells from PBMCs. Subset here: CD45RA+ positively selected. These receptors all stem from a man between 18 and 29 years old in good health. Some clones in this sample may be carry-over from other donors' samples.

This sequence joins TRBV4-2 and TRBJ2-5; TRBD2 aligns across 11 bases. The CDR3 totals 17 residues. Per the germline V gene, CDR1 is LGHNA and CDR2 is YNFKEQ. After removal of 0 bases from V and 5 bases from J, the junction contained 8 bases not matched to a gene. This CDR3 reads CASSQEGLAGGWETQYF. In DNA, the CDR3 is TGTGCCAGCAGCCAAGAAGGGCTAGCGGGAGGTTGGGAGACCCAGTACTTC.

The chain recombines TRBV13 with TRBJ2-1, with 8 bases identical to TRBD1. The CDR3 spans 15 residues. After removal of 5 bases from V and 4 bases from J, the junction contained 7 bases not matched to a gene. Per germline, CDR1 PRHDT and CDR2 FYEKMQ (reference sequence). The chain's CDR3 is CASSRQGARYNEQFF. The CDR3 nucleotides are TGTGCCAGCAGCCGTCAGGGGGCGAGGTACAATGAGCAGTTCTTC.

The chain joins TRBV7-6 to TRBJ2-7, with D possibly TRBD2 on 5 matching bases. The V gene's germline CDR1 is SGHVS and CDR2 FNYEAQ. The CDR3 contains 16 residues. V lost 0 bases and J lost 6, with 18 bases in between. For the CDR3, the DNA is TGTGCCAGCAGCTTAGCGCCGAGAGAGCGGCTATCCGAGCAGTACTTC. Protein: CASSLAPRERLSEQYF.

The chain is built from TRBV2 and TRBJ2-1; D ambiguous. The CDR3 extends over 11 amino acids. The germline V gene encodes CDR1 SNHLY and CDR2 FYNNEI. Trimming stripped 4 bases from V and 6 bases from J, with 4 bases between. In nucleotides, the CDR3 is TGTGCCAGCAGTGTAGCCAATGAGCAGTTCTTC. Translating gives CASSVANEQFF.

The chain carries TRBV5-6 and TRBJ1-2, with D perhaps matching TRBD1 (6 bases). Per germline, CDR1 SGHDT and CDR2 YYEEEE. CDR3 size: 14 residues. Trimming stripped 4 bases from V and 3 bases from J, with 13 bases between. The CDR3 region has the DNA TGTGCCAGCAGCGATTATGACAGGTACTATGGCTACACCTTC. Translated: CASSDYDRYYGYTF. The entire variable domain, with the rest obtained from reference TRBV5-6 and TRBJ1-2, is as follows: DAGVTQSPTHLIKTRGQQVTLRCSPKSGHDTVSWYQQALGQGPQFIFQYYEEEERQRGNFPDRFSGHQFPNYSSELNVNALLLGDSALYLCASSDYDRYYGYTFGSGTRLTVV.

The chain uses TRBV7-3 and TRBJ2-7; 10 bases map to TRBD1. From germline, CDR1 is SGHTA and CDR2 FQGTGA. J was trimmed by 2 bases and V by 4 bases; bases with no gene match: 5. The CDR3 sequence is 15 residues long. The CDR3 bases are TGTGCCAGCAGCTCGGGACAGGGGATCCCCTACGAGCAGTACTTC. Its translation is CASSSGQGIPYEQYF. The full variable domain, completed using reference TRBV7-3 and TRBJ2-7, is GAGVSQTPSNKVTEKGKYVELRCDPISGHTALYWYRQSLGQGPEFLIYFQGTGAADDSGLPNDRFFAVRPEGSVSTLKIQRTERGDSAVYLCASSSGQGIPYEQYFGPGTRLTVT.

The genes are TRBV5-1 and TRBJ2-4; possibly TRBD1 or TRBD2 for D (6 bases each). Deletions cut 0 bases from V and 6 bases from J, with 13 bases between. The CDR3 covers 15 residues. Germline V lookup: CDR1 SGHRS, CDR2 YFSETQ. The CDR3 nucleotides read TGCGCCAGCAGCTTGGCACAGGGAGGAGGAAACATTCAGTACTTC. This sequence encodes CASSLAQGGGNIQYF.

The chain combines TRBV2 with TRBJ1-5; D unresolved. Germline CDR1 is SNHLY and CDR2 is FYNNEI. The CDR3 sequence is 13 residues long. Trimming left V 3 bases short and J 3 bases short, with 6 bases between. In DNA form, the CDR3 reads TGTGCCAGCAGTGACAAGACCAATCAGCCCCAGCATTTT. As protein: CASSDKTNQPQHF.

The sample holds one count of this clone. The CDR3 DNA follows: TGTGCCAGCAATGGGGGGGCGCGTGACGAGCAGTACTTC. Protein sequence: CASNGGARDEQYF. This chain connects TRBV6-5 to TRBJ2-7; tentative D call: TRBD2 (7 bases). Trimming pared 7 bases from V and 5 bases from J, leaving 15 bases between. The CDR3 sequence is 13 residues long. Germline V gene sequence: CDR1 MNHEY, CDR2 SVGAGI.

The chain joins TRBV12-5 to TRBJ1-5; 7 nucleotides match TRBD1. This CDR3 has 16 residues. After removal of 0 bases from V and 3 bases from J, the junction contained 5 bases not matched to a gene. Germline loops: CDR1 LGHNT, CDR2 FRNRAP. This CDR3 reads CASGLVRTGPNQPQHF. In DNA, the CDR3 is TGTGCTAGTGGTTTGGTAAGGACAGGCCCCAATCAGCCCCAGCATTTT.

Only one count was recorded for this clone. Other nucleotide sequences from this sample produce the same CDR3. The chain employs TRBV5-1 and TRBJ1-1, with unresolved D. The germline gives CDR1 SGHRS, CDR2 YFSETQ. Trimming shortened V by 5 bases and J by 1 base, and 9 bases separated the two germline ends. CDR3 length equals 13 residues. As DNA, the CDR3 is TGCGCCAGCAGTTCTTTGGGGAACACTGAAGCTTTCTTT. As protein: CASSSLGNTEAFF.

The gene calls are TRBV25-1 and TRBJ1-1; TRBD1 aligns across 8 bases. The germline gives CDR1 MGHDK, CDR2 SYGVNS. The CDR3 has 15 amino acids. Germline trimming cut 4 bases from V and 5 bases from J; bases unmatched to any gene: 9. In DNA form, the CDR3 reads TGTGCCAGCAGTGCAATGACAGGGGCGGGGACTGAAGCTTTCTTT. It yields the protein CASSAMTGAGTEAFF.

The chain combines TRBV7-9 with TRBJ1-3; weak D call: TRBD1 (5 bases). V was cut by 7 bases and J by 4 bases, with 20 bases left in between. Germline V gives CDR1 SEHNR, CDR2 FQNEAQ (reference sequence). The CDR3 loop spans 16 amino acids. The CDR3 is CASNPVVTGHGNTIYF. The CDR3 coding sequence is TGTGCCAGCAACCCAGTAGTGACGGGGCACGGAAACACCATATATTTT.

V is TRBV10-3 and J is TRBJ2-1; 8 nucleotides agree with TRBD2. Per germline, CDR1 ENHRY and CDR2 SYGVKD. This CDR3 comprises 17 residues. The V gene end was trimmed by 0 bases and the J gene end by 4 bases; junction bases not matched to a gene: 8. The CDR3 nucleotides read TGTGCCATCAGTGAGTCTCAGGTAGCGGGACGGTACAATGAGCAGTTCTTC. Its translation is CAISESQVAGRYNEQFF.

This clone was counted between two and nine times. The chain couples TRBV30 to TRBJ1-1; D gene unclear. This CDR3 contains 11 residues. With 4 bases removed from V and 6 bases from J, the gap between germline ends came to 9 bases. CDR1 and CDR2 from the germline V gene are GTSNPN and SVGIG (reference sequence). CDR3 nucleotide sequence: TGTGCCTGGACCCGGGCCCCTGAAGCTTTCTTT. This gives the protein CAWTRAPEAFF.

This clone has just one count. The chain combines TRBV5-1 with TRBJ2-2; D tentatively reads TRBD1 or TRBD2 (6 bases each). The CDR3 loop spans 16 amino acids. V was cut by 0 bases and J by 3 bases, with 12 bases left in between. Per germline, CDR1 SGHRS and CDR2 YFSETQ. CDR3 amino acids: CASSLVQGTDTGELFF. The CDR3, as DNA: TGCGCCAGCAGCTTGGTCCAGGGGACTGACACCGGGGAGCTGTTTTTT. The full variable domain, in which reference TRBV5-1 and TRBJ2-2 provide the parts outside the CDR3, is KAGVTQTPRYLIKTRGQQVTLSCSPISGHRSVSWYQQTPGQGLQFLFEYFSETQRNKGNFPGRFSGRQFSNSRSEMNVSTLELGDSALYLCASSLVQGTDTGELFFGEGSRLTVL.

This chain uses TRBV15 with TRBJ2-6; TRBD1 matches at 9 bases. In germline, CDR1 is LNHNV, CDR2 YYDKDF (reference sequence). The CDR3 covers 21 residues. With 0 bases clipped from V and 0 bases from J, the junction kept 12 bases outside the gene matches. The CDR3 DNA reads as TGTGCCACCAGCAGAGATCTTAGGACAGGGGTCCCCACCTCTGGGGCCAACGTCCTGACTTTC. The encoded protein is CATSRDLRTGVPTSGANVLTF.

The genes are TRBV11-3 and TRBJ2-2, with 7 nucleotides matching TRBD2. The CDR3 extends over 15 amino acids. Per the germline V gene, CDR1 is SGHNT and CDR2 is YENEEA. V shed 1 base and J 7 bases; nucleotides not matched to a gene: 6. CDR3 DNA: TGTGCCAGCAGCTTAGGTTTGGCGGGGGACGGGGAGCTGTTTTTT. It specifies CASSLGLAGDGELFF.

The CDR3 loop reads CASSEASGLSYEQYF. CDR3 sequence (DNA): TGTGCCAGCAGTGAAGCTAGCGGGCTCTCCTACGAGCAGTACTTC. The chain joins TRBV2 to TRBJ2-7, with TRBD2 matching over 7 bases. Germline V CDR1 and CDR2: SNHLY, FYNNEI. The trim removed 0 bases at V and 0 bases at J, leaving 2 bases unmatched. There are 15 residues in the CDR3.

V is TRBV19 and J is TRBJ1-2; 9 nucleotides match TRBD1. The CDR3 is 13 amino acids. The V and J ends lost 3 bases and 7 bases, in that order; junction bases with no gene match: 3. Per germline, CDR1 LNHDA and CDR2 SQIVND (reference sequence). CDR3 sequence reads: CASSMHRGPGYTF. The CDR3 DNA is TGTGCCAGTAGTATGCACAGGGGGCCTGGCTACACCTTC.

The chain employs TRBV6-6 and TRBJ1-3; TRBD1 might be the D (5 bases). V was shortened by 6 bases and J by 0 bases, with 9 bases between the two germline ends. This CDR3 comprises 14 residues. Germline loops: CDR1 MNHNY, CDR2 SVGAGI (reference sequence). CDR3 region: CASSSQGSGNTIYF. The CDR3, as DNA: TGTGCCAGCAGCTCCCAGGGCTCTGGAAACACCATATATTTT.

This clone has just a few counts. Additional DNA sequences in this sample encode the identical CDR3. The J gene is TRBJ1-3, the V gene TRBV5-1; D possibly corresponds to TRBD1 (5 bases). This CDR3 has 14 amino acids. Per the germline V gene, CDR1 is SGHRS and CDR2 is YFSETQ. V dropped 2 bases and J dropped 0 bases, with 6 bases sitting between them. CDR3: CASSLDSSGNTIYF. In DNA form, the CDR3 reads TGCGCCAGCAGCTTAGACAGCTCTGGAAACACCATATATTTT.

The table lists this clone with a count of one. The chain carries TRBV4-1 and TRBJ1-2; D is possibly TRBD1 (5 bases). Trimming cost V 0 bases and J 2 bases, with 13 bases left between them. The CDR3 runs to 16 residues. CDR1 MGHRA and CDR2 YSYEKL come from the germline V gene. In DNA, the CDR3 is TGCGCCAGCAGCCAAGATTGGGCAGGGAGGAACTATGGCTACACCTTC. Its translation is CASSQDWAGRNYGYTF.

The V and J genes are TRBV28 and TRBJ2-4; TRBD2 aligns across 10 bases. With 6 bases clipped from V and 9 bases from J, the junction kept 8 bases outside the gene matches. Germline lookup yields CDR1 MDHEN and CDR2 SYDVKM. CDR3 size: 14 residues. The CDR3 DNA reads TGTGCCAGCAGGGGAGCGGGAGGGCCGGGCATTCAGTACTTC. As protein: CASRGAGGPGIQYF.

Written as DNA, the CDR3 is TGTGCCAGCAGCGTAGGAATCGGGGGTGGAGGTACCGAGCAGTACTTC. It specifies CASSVGIGGGGTEQYF. J is TRBJ2-7 and V is TRBV9; D might be TRBD2 (6 bases). The V gene lost 0 bases and the J gene lost 6 bases, with 19 bases spanning the gap. This CDR3 spans 16 amino acids. Per germline, CDR1 SGDLS and CDR2 YYNGEE. Full variable domain (outside the CDR3, taken from reference TRBV9 and TRBJ2-7): DSGVTQTPKHLITATGQRVTLRCSPRSGDLSVYWYQQSLDQGLQFLIQYYNGEERAKGNILERFSAQQFPDLHSELNLSSLELGDSALYFCASSVGIGGGGTEQYFGPGTRLTVT.

This chain connects TRBV30 to TRBJ1-1; possibly TRBD1 for D (6 bases). Trimming cost V 8 bases and J 1 base, with 14 bases left between them. This CDR3 has 13 residues. Germline V CDR1 and CDR2: GTSNPN, SVGIG (reference sequence). DNA of the CDR3: TGTGCCCGAAACAGGGCCGAGAACACTGAAGCTTTCTTT. Translating gives CARNRAENTEAFF. Filled out from reference TRBV30 and TRBJ1-1, the complete variable domain reads SQTIHQWPATLVQPVGSPLSLECTVEGTSNPNLYWYRQAAGRGLQLLFYSVGIGQISSEVPQNLSASRPQDRQFILSSKKLLLSDSGFYLCARNRAENTEAFFGQGTRLTVV.

The chain combines TRBV6-1 with TRBJ2-3, with 8 bases fitting TRBD2. Germline values: CDR1 MNHNS, CDR2 SASEGT. V shed 6 bases and J 6 bases; nucleotides not matched to a gene: 5. The CDR3 totals 13 residues. This CDR3 is CASSLRLADTQYF. The CDR3 region has the DNA TGTGCCAGCAGCCTAAGACTAGCGGATACGCAGTATTTT.

This clone was counted once. The chain has TRBV28 and TRBJ1-1; D gene uncertain. The CDR3 has 13 amino acids. Trimming cost V 1 base and J 0 bases, with 3 bases left between them. Per the germline V gene, CDR1 is MDHEN and CDR2 is SYDVKM. The CDR3 DNA reads as TGTGCCAGCAGTTTATTTATGAACACTGAAGCTTTCTTT. Protein sequence: CASSLFMNTEAFF.

The chain employs TRBV29-1 and TRBJ2-1; a possible D gene is TRBD1 (7 bases). The CDR3 extends over 13 amino acids. V was pared by 7 bases and J by 1 base, with 11 bases between. Germline-derived CDR1 and CDR2 are SQVTM and ANQGSEA. The CDR3 loop is CSAQGGSYNEQFF. In DNA, the CDR3 is TGCAGCGCTCAGGGGGGATCCTACAATGAGCAGTTCTTC.

In this sample, this clone turned up once. The chain employs TRBV5-4 and TRBJ1-1; D is unresolved. V lost 3 bases to trimming and J lost 2 bases, with 5 bases between them. Germline V gene lookup returns CDR1 SGHNT and CDR2 YYREEE (reference sequence). The CDR3 is made up of 12 amino acids. CDR3 sequence reads: CASSYINTEAFF. Here the CDR3 DNA reads TGTGCCAGCAGCTATATTAACACTGAAGCTTTCTTT.

V gene TRBV7-2 combines with J gene TRBJ2-1; 12 bases are shared with TRBD2. After removal of 6 bases from V and 10 bases from J, the junction contained 10 bases not matched to a gene. The germline gives CDR1 SGHTA, CDR2 FQGNSA. The CDR3 sequence is 15 residues long. For the CDR3, the DNA is TGTGCCAGCAGGTTGGGGACTAGCGGGTCTTGGGAGCAGTTCTTC. This translates into CASRLGTSGSWEQFF. The full variable domain, rest sourced from reference TRBV7-2 and TRBJ2-1, is GAGVSQSPSNKVTEKGKDVELRCDPISGHTALYWYRQSLGQGLEFLIYFQGNSAPDKSGLPSDRFSAERTGGSVSTLTIQRTQQEDSAVYLCASRLGTSGSWEQFFGPGTRLTVL.